These 32 T cell receptor beta chains came from one sample sequenced in a study of blood T cell repertoires in COVID-19. Profiled with immunoSEQ multiplex PCR; TCRdb holds only in-frame clones, not every one. This table holds about 270,000 clones, approximately 86% found once. Sample: PBMCs or T cells enriched from blood (not recorded which). The receptors come from a woman in her late teens or twenties who had recovered from COVID-19.

This CDR3 is CASSAGQSNQPQHF. As DNA, the CDR3 is TGTGCCAGCAGCGCGGGACAGAGCAATCAGCCCCAGCATTTT. The J gene is TRBJ1-5, the V gene TRBV9; 7 nucleotides agree with TRBD1. CDR3 length equals 14 residues. CDR1 SGDLS and CDR2 YYNGEE come from the germline V gene. With 3 bases clipped from V and 1 base from J, the junction kept 1 base outside the gene matches.

Only a few counts were recorded for this clone. The gene calls are TRBV27 and TRBJ1-3; D call uncertain. V was shortened by 5 bases and J by 0 bases, with 8 bases between the two germline ends. The CDR3 runs to 14 residues. The germline V gene encodes CDR1 MNHEY and CDR2 SMNVEV (reference sequence). The chain's CDR3 is CASSQYSSGNTIYF. For the CDR3, the DNA is TGTGCCAGCAGTCAATACTCCTCTGGAAACACCATATATTTT.

The CDR3 bases are TGTGCCAGTAGTCTATTCCAAGGGGCAAATCAGCCCCAGCATTTT. It translates to CASSLFQGANQPQHF. The V and J genes are TRBV19 and TRBJ1-5; possibly TRBD1 for D (5 bases). Between the trimmed V and J ends, which lost 5 bases and 4 bases, there was a span of 15 bases. The CDR3 spans 15 residues. Per the germline V gene, CDR1 is LNHDA and CDR2 is SQIVND (reference sequence).

This sequence joins TRBV5-1 and TRBJ2-5; 8 nucleotides align to TRBD2. The CDR3 is 16 amino acids. Trimming cost V 3 bases and J 3 bases; bases outside gene matches: 10. Germline values: CDR1 SGHRS, CDR2 YFSETQ. In DNA form, the CDR3 reads TGCGCCAGCAGCTGGGGTGGTTTAGCGGGAAAAGAGACCCAGTACTTC. It specifies CASSWGGLAGKETQYF.

The rearrangement joins TRBV19 to TRBJ2-5, with 8 bases lining up with TRBD2. Per germline, CDR1 LNHDA and CDR2 SQIVND (reference sequence). This CDR3 has 15 amino acids. V shed 4 bases, J shed 5 bases, and the junction held 9 bases outside the gene matches. The CDR3 bases are TGTGCCAGTAGTAATTGGCGGGGGGAGAGTGAGACCCAGTACTTC. Its translation is CASSNWRGESETQYF.

Turning to this clone: This CDR3 is also generated by other DNA sequences in the sample. The chain combines TRBV5-6 with TRBJ2-5, with 10 bases that match TRBD2. J lost 0 bases, V lost 4 bases, and 3 bases had no gene match. Germline CDR1 reads SGHDT; CDR2 reads YYEEEE. This CDR3 contains 15 residues. In DNA, the CDR3 is TGTGCCAGCAGCCCGACTAGCGGGTACCAAGAGACCCAGTACTTC. It codes for CASSPTSGYQETQYF.

The chain couples TRBV9 to TRBJ2-1; a possible D gene is TRBD2 (5 bases). The length of the CDR3 is 14 residues. From germline, CDR1 is SGDLS and CDR2 YYNGEE. The V end was cut by 0 bases, the J end by 3 bases, with 7 bases between. The CDR3 nucleotides are TGTGCCAGCAGCGTAGGGGCGGGCTACAATGAGCAGTTCTTC. As protein: CASSVGAGYNEQFF.

This chain links TRBV12-3 or TRBV12-4 with TRBJ1-1, with D possibly being TRBD1 (5 bases). CDR3 length: 13 amino acids. V was pared by 8 bases and J by 1 base, with 11 bases between. The CDR3 region is CASRRGTNTEAFF. In DNA, the CDR3 is TGTGCCAGCCGGCGGGGGACGAACACTGAAGCTTTCTTT.

The chain uses TRBV2 and TRBJ1-1; 9 positions agree with TRBD1. Germline V gene sequence: CDR1 SNHLY, CDR2 FYNNEI. V gave up 6 bases and J gave up 0 bases; unmatched junction bases: 5. This CDR3 has 15 residues. CDR3 in DNA: TGTGCCAGCAGGGGACAGGGTCTAATGAACACTGAAGCTTTCTTT. Encoded protein: CASRGQGLMNTEAFF.

The chain links TRBV6-5 to TRBJ2-1; a possible D gene is TRBD2 (5 bases). V gave up 6 bases and J gave up 3 bases, with 12 bases separating them. Germline loops: CDR1 MNHEY, CDR2 SVGAGI. The CDR3 runs 14 residues. CDR3 DNA sequence: TGTGCCAGCAGCACTAGTTTTGGCTACAATGAGCAGTTCTTC. Encoded protein: CASSTSFGYNEQFF.

This chain connects TRBV7-8 to TRBJ1-4; D perhaps matches TRBD1 (6 bases). The germline CDR1 and CDR2 sequences are SGHVS and FQNEAQ. This CDR3 is 14 amino acids long. Trimming cost V 2 bases and J 11 bases, with 15 bases left between them. The CDR3 here is CASSLWAGESKLFF. CDR3 DNA: TGTGCCAGCAGCTTATGGGCAGGGGAAAGCAAACTGTTTTTT. The full variable domain, completed using reference TRBV7-8 and TRBJ1-4, is GAGVSQSPRYKVAKRGQDVALRCDPISGHVSLFWYQQALGQGPEFLTYFQNEAQLDKSGLPSDRFFAERPEGSVSTLKIQRTQQEDSAVYLCASSLWAGESKLFFGSGTQLSVL.

The chain employs TRBV7-2 and TRBJ1-2; weak D call: TRBD1 (6 bases). This CDR3 has 15 amino acids. V was pared by 1 base and J by 3 bases, with 12 bases between. The germline CDR1 and CDR2 sequences are SGHTA and FQGNSA. DNA of the CDR3: TGTGCCAGCAGCTTAGAAGGGGGACATTACTATGGCTACACCTTC. Translation: CASSLEGGHYYGYTF.

V usage is TRBV15 and J usage is TRBJ1-2, with D uncertain. Trimming pared 4 bases from V and 6 bases from J, leaving 12 bases between. The CDR3 is made up of 13 amino acids. Germline-derived CDR1 and CDR2 are LNHNV and YYDKDF (reference sequence). The CDR3 region is CATSTVPNDGYTF. CDR3 nucleotides: TGTGCCACCAGCACGGTTCCAAATGATGGCTACACCTTC.

The V gene is TRBV5-6, the J gene TRBJ2-5; TRBD2 aligns across 9 bases. CDR1 is SGHDT, CDR2 YYEEEE, per germline. V shed 0 bases, J shed 4 bases, and the junction held 10 bases outside the gene matches. The CDR3 spans 17 residues. CDR3 loop: CASSLVGSGRIGETQYF. The DNA of the CDR3 is TGTGCCAGCAGCTTGGTGGGGAGCGGGAGGATAGGAGAGACCCAGTACTTC.

This rearrangement joins TRBV27 to TRBJ2-7; possible D gene TRBD2, 5 bases. The CDR3 is 13 residues long. CDR1 is MNHEY, CDR2 SMNVEV, per germline (reference sequence). The germline V and J ends were trimmed by 4 bases and 3 bases, with 10 bases remaining between them. In DNA form, the CDR3 reads TGTGCCAGCAGTTACGGACTGAACTACGAGCAGTACTTC. Protein: CASSYGLNYEQYF.

This chain joins TRBV18 and TRBJ2-7, with TRBD1 identical over 7 bases. The V gene's germline CDR1 is KGHSH and CDR2 LQKENI. The CDR3 spans 15 residues. With 2 bases clipped from V and 4 bases from J, the junction kept 8 bases outside the gene matches. The chain's CDR3 is CASSPRADRVYEQYF. CDR3 coding DNA: TGTGCCAGCTCACCAAGGGCAGACAGGGTGTACGAGCAGTACTTC. Full variable domain (outside the CDR3, taken from reference TRBV18 and TRBJ2-7): NAGVMQNPRHLVRRRGQEARLRCSPMKGHSHVYWYRQLPEEGLKFMVYLQKENIIDESGMPKERFSAEFPKEGPSILRIQQVVRGDSAAYFCASSPRADRVYEQYFGPGTRLTVT.

This sequence joins TRBV4-3 and TRBJ1-1; 8 nucleotides agree with TRBD1. The CDR3 has 15 residues. The V gene end was trimmed by 4 bases and the J gene end by 0 bases; junction bases not matched to a gene: 4. Germline V gene data show CDR1 as LGHNA and CDR2 as YSLEER. CDR3 in DNA: TGCGCCAGCAGCCGAGGACAGGGACTGAACACTGAAGCTTTCTTT. Its protein product is CASSRGQGLNTEAFF.

The chain couples TRBV30 to TRBJ2-7; D is perhaps TRBD2 (5 bases). CDR3 size: 13 residues. The germline V gene has CDR1 GTSNPN and CDR2 SVGIG (reference sequence). V gave up 2 bases and J gave up 2 bases, with 10 bases separating them. CDR3 sequence: CAWSLARTYEQYF. The DNA for the CDR3 is TGTGCCTGGAGTTTAGCGCGAACCTACGAGCAGTACTTC.

The rearrangement joins TRBV29-1 to TRBJ2-7, with TRBD2 as a possible D gene (7 bases). The CDR3 consists of 12 residues. Germline V gives CDR1 SQVTM, CDR2 ANQGSEA. Trimming removed 5 bases from V and 4 bases from J, with 12 bases in between. CDR3: CSVRKGGYEQYF. Written as DNA, the CDR3 is TGCAGCGTTAGAAAGGGGGGGTACGAGCAGTACTTC.

This clone was counted a single time. The chain couples TRBV11-2 to TRBJ2-5, with 10 bases fitting TRBD1. CDR3 length: 15 residues. V was clipped by 5 bases and J by 2 bases; unmatched bases: 5. In germline, CDR1 is SGHAT, CDR2 FQNNGV. The CDR3 region has the DNA TGTGCCAGCAGCAACCGGGACAGGGGACAAGAGACCCAGTACTTC. This gives the protein CASSNRDRGQETQYF.

The chain combines TRBV5-1 with TRBJ2-1; TRBD2 is a possible D gene (6 bases). The CDR3 runs to 15 residues. The germline V gene encodes CDR1 SGHRS and CDR2 YFSETQ. The germline V and J ends were trimmed by 5 bases and 0 bases, with 12 bases remaining between them. CDR3 loop: CASSEMGLSYNEQFF. CDR3 nucleotide sequence: TGCGCCAGCAGTGAAATGGGACTCTCCTACAATGAGCAGTTCTTC.

The chain recombines TRBV19 with TRBJ2-1; weak D call: TRBD2 (6 bases). Germline assignment: CDR1 LNHDA and CDR2 SQIVND (reference sequence). The V gene lost 0 bases and the J gene lost 12 bases, with 33 bases spanning the gap. The CDR3 covers 20 residues. CDR3 amino acids: CASSIDLFRPSDGAMSGQFF. The CDR3 DNA reads TGTGCCAGTAGTATAGATCTATTCCGCCCTAGCGATGGGGCCATGAGTGGGCAGTTCTTC.

This clone was detected only once. The chain links TRBV27 to TRBJ2-2; D ambiguous. CDR1 is MNHEY, CDR2 SMNVEV, per germline (reference sequence). The V end lost 6 bases, the J end lost 4 bases, and 12 bases lay between the germline ends. CDR3 size: 14 residues. The CDR3 nucleotides read TGTGCCAGCAGAGAGAACGAACTCACCGGGGAGCTGTTTTTT. Protein: CASRENELTGELFF.

This rearrangement joins TRBV6-2 or TRBV6-3 to TRBJ2-1; 12 nucleotides align to TRBD1. Germline assignment: CDR1 MNHEY and CDR2 SVGEGT. CDR3 length: 16 amino acids. Trimming cost V 0 bases and J 10 bases; bases outside gene matches: 7. The chain's CDR3 is CASSYSGTGGSGEQFF. CDR3 DNA sequence: TGTGCCAGCAGTTACTCGGGGACAGGGGGCTCGGGGGAGCAGTTCTTC.

The chain combines TRBV19 with TRBJ1-5, with 9 positions matching TRBD1. The CDR3 totals 13 residues. Germline V gene data show CDR1 as LNHDA and CDR2 as SQIVND (reference sequence). J was trimmed by 3 bases and V by 8 bases; bases with no gene match: 2. CDR3 loop: CASGTGFNQPQHF. The CDR3 DNA follows: TGTGCCAGTGGGACAGGGTTCAATCAGCCCCAGCATTTT.

The V and J genes are TRBV28 and TRBJ2-7; 8 positions match TRBD2. The CDR3 length is 12 residues. V trimming: 11 bases; J trimming: 2 bases; junction bases outside the gene matches: 5. Per germline, CDR1 MDHEN and CDR2 SYDVKM. CDR3 coding DNA: TGTGCCTCCAGCGGGGGAGCCTACGAGCAGTACTTC. This sequence encodes CASSGGAYEQYF.

Comment on this clone: Sequence at one end of the junction differs from germline and may be a read error. The V gene is TRBV28, the J gene TRBJ1-1; 9 bases agree with TRBD1. The CDR3 runs 13 residues. CDR1 is MDHEN and CDR2 is SYDVKM in the germline V gene. The CDR3 nucleotides read TGTGCCGTGGGACAGGGTTTGAAGACTGAAGCTTTCTTT. This codes for CAVGQGLKTEAFF.

CDR3 in amino acids: CASSEQGYYGYTF. CDR3 sequence (DNA): TGTGCCAGCAGCGAACAGGGTTACTATGGCTACACCTTC. V usage is TRBV7-2 and J usage is TRBJ1-2; TRBD1 might be the D (6 bases). This CDR3 contains 13 residues. Trimming left V 5 bases short and J 3 bases short, with 10 bases between. CDR1 and CDR2 (germline): SGHTA, FQGNSA.

V is TRBV5-4 and J is TRBJ1-1, with 9 bases that match TRBD1. Germline lookup yields CDR1 SGHNT and CDR2 YYREEE (reference sequence). V dropped 4 bases and J dropped 11; count of bases not matched to a gene: 9. The CDR3 loop spans 13 amino acids. The CDR3 DNA is TGTGCCAGCAGCCAGCCCGGGACAGGGAACGCTTTCTTT. It encodes CASSQPGTGNAFF.

The CDR3 region has the DNA TGTGCCAGCAGCCATCCTAGCGGGGGATCCACCGGGGAGCTGTTTTTT. Translating it yields CASSHPSGGSTGELFF. This chain joins TRBV7-9 and TRBJ2-2, with 10 bases matching TRBD2. Germline CDR1 SEHNR, CDR2 FQNEAQ (reference sequence). The V and J ends lost 5 bases and 4 bases, in that order; junction bases with no gene match: 7. The CDR3 loop spans 16 amino acids.

This clone has more than one count but fewer than ten. The rearrangement links TRBV2 to TRBJ2-7; 10 positions agree with TRBD2. The CDR3 sequence is 13 residues long. CDR1 and CDR2 (germline): SNHLY, FYNNEI. With V trimmed by 7 bases and J by 5 bases, 5 bases remained unmatched. The CDR3 bases are TGTGCCAGCATGAAGCGGGAGGGGGACGAGCAGTACTTC. Its translation is CASMKREGDEQYF.

The CDR3 coding sequence is TGTGCCAGCAGCTTAGGAGGGACAGGGGGCTGGCAGACCCAGTACTTC. Its protein product is CASSLGGTGGWQTQYF. The J gene is TRBJ2-5, the V gene TRBV7-2, with 12 bases fitting TRBD1. This CDR3 region has 16 residues. Trimming took 1 base from V and 6 from J; bases not matched to a gene: 6. Germline lookup yields CDR1 SGHTA and CDR2 FQGNSA.